This T cell receptor (beta chain) was profiled in a study of graft-versus-host responses after intestinal transplantation. Study information: Each patient got anti-thymocyte globulin induction, then tacrolimus and steroids for approximately three years.

Only in-frame clones appear in the TCRdb table, and some are missing; sequencing was by immunoSEQ multiplex PCR. Among approximately 33,000 clones listed, just under 85% were seen once. Germline assignment: CDR1 SNHLY and CDR2 FYNNEI. Trimming removed 7 bases from V and 1 base from J; junction bases left unmatched: 5. There are 15 residues in the CDR3. Overall study results and limits: Present in recipient marrow, GvH clones included some that appeared first in ileum or blood. Researchers found peak circulating GvH clone levels linked to early post-transplant HvG declines.

Note on this clone: Its matching antigen is unknown.

The TCR sequence derives from a human donor who received an intestinal transplant. The specimen was unstimulated CD8+ T cells sorted from spleen or lymph node cells, collected before intestinal transplant. This chain connects TRBV2 to TRBJ2-3; the match to TRBD2 covers 10 bases. Here the CDR3 reads CASTGTSAGTDTQYF. CDR3 coding DNA: TGTGCCAGCACGGGGACTAGCGCTGGCACAGATACGCAGTATTTT.